The rows below give T cell receptor beta chains drawn from one sample of a study of blood T cell repertoires in COVID-19. Sequenced by immunoSEQ multiplex PCR; TCRdb stores in-frame clones only, minus some. The repertoire has approximately 500,000 clones, roughly nine tenths of them found once; the top ten carry less than 9%. The specimen was peripheral blood. These receptors all come from a woman aged 45 to 65 with COVID-19, enrolled during active disease. The CDR3 runs from the conserved cysteine through the conserved F or W. The D gene is left open where the match is weak. Size is stated for part of the rows, as once, few or many counts, or as a class when the clone is expanded.

clone_size	d_call	cdr3_length	v_call	j_call	cdr3_nt	cdr3_aa
NA	TRBD1	17	TRBV3-1/TRBV3-2	TRBJ2-2	TGTGCCAGCAGCCAAGAAAGTCCGGGACAGGGAGACGGGGAGCTGTTTTTT	CASSQESPGQGDGELFF
once	TRBD1	12	TRBV19	TRBJ2-1	TGTGCCAGTAGTATATCAGGGACAGAACAGTTCTTC	CASSISGTEQFF
NA	TRBD1	15	TRBV2	TRBJ1-6	TGTGCCCGCGGTCAGGGGGCGAGTACCAGCTCACCCCTCCACTTT	CARGQGASTSSPLHF
NA	NA	15	TRBV11-2	TRBJ1-2	TGTGCCAGCAGCCCCGGGAGTCGATCGGGCTATGGCTACACCTTC	CASSPGSRSGYGYTF
NA	TRBD1	14	TRBV27	TRBJ2-7	TGTGCCAGCAGTCCACAGACAGGGTTTGGCGAGCAGTACTTC	CASSPQTGFGEQYF
NA	TRBD2	16	TRBV15	TRBJ2-7	TGTGCCACCAGCAGGTGGACTAGCGGGGGGGCCTGGGAGCAGTACTTC	CATSRWTSGGAWEQYF
NA	TRBD2	17	TRBV7-9	TRBJ2-1	TGTGCCAGCAGCTTAGATCCTAGCGGGGGTTTATACAATGAGCAGTTCTTC	CASSLDPSGGLYNEQFF
NA	TRBD1	14	TRBV19	TRBJ1-5	TGTGCCAGTAGTATGCTGACAGGGGCCCAGCCCCAGCATTTT	CASSMLTGAQPQHF
NA	TRBD1	15	TRBV5-1	TRBJ1-3	TGCGCCAGCAGCTCGACAGGGCTGCTTGGAAACACCATATATTTT	CASSSTGLLGNTIYF
NA	TRBD2	14	TRBV30	TRBJ2-5	TGTGCCTGGAGCAGCGGGGCAATTCAAGAGACCCAGTACTTC	CAWSSGAIQETQYF